This T cell receptor beta chain was sequenced during a study of blood T cell repertoires in COVID-19. About the study: PBMCs, B-cell-depleted T cells, or T cells provided the cDNA or gDNA that made up the material.

In the original workflow: Amplification with reference gene primers provided the estimates of nucleated cell counts. TCRdb's table, derived via immunoSEQ multiplex PCR, lists solely in-frame clones and lacks some. That table is the source of V, J and clone size, and D and trimming were worked out from the DNA. Of roughly 250,000 clones listed, just over 90% are singletons. Per the germline V gene, CDR1 is SGHTA and CDR2 is FQGNSA. The CDR3 loop spans 15 amino acids. V shed 2 bases, J shed 4 bases, and the junction held 4 bases outside the gene matches. This clone turned up a few times. The source of this sequence is a woman under 30 who had recovered from COVID-19. The rearrangement links TRBV7-2 to TRBJ2-2, with TRBD2 matching 7 bases. The material sequenced was PBMCs or T cells enriched from blood (not recorded which). The CDR3 DNA sequence: TGTGCCAGCAGCTTAACGGGAGGAAGCACCGGGGAGCTGTTTTTT. It codes for CASSLTGGSTGELFF.